The 29 T cell receptor beta chains given below trace back to one sample, sequenced in a study of blood T cell repertoires in COVID-19. Here immunoSEQ multiplex PCR was the method, and the copy in TCRdb shows in-frame clones only, minus some. This sample has roughly 200,000 clones, with around 86% found just once. Source material: peripheral blood. These receptors were obtained from a woman in her fifties or sixties with COVID-19, enrolled during active disease.

About this clone: The same CDR3 arises from other DNA sequences in this sample as well. This chain uses TRBV12-3 or TRBV12-4 with TRBJ1-1, with D tentatively TRBD1 (5 bases). Trimming cost V 3 bases and J 1 base, with 6 bases left between them. The CDR3 extends over 13 amino acids. CDR3 sequence reads: CASSLQGNTEAFF. CDR3 nucleotide sequence: TGTGCCAGCAGTTTGCAGGGGAACACTGAAGCTTTCTTT.

The chain combines TRBV14 with TRBJ2-3; 11 bases are shared with TRBD2. This CDR3 has 17 amino acids. V lost 5 bases, J lost 1 base, and 8 bases stayed unmatched. Germline V CDR1 and CDR2: SGHDN, FVKESK. CDR3 region: CASSSRLAGYGTDTQYF. CDR3 in DNA: TGTGCCAGCAGCTCCCGACTAGCGGGGTACGGCACAGATACGCAGTATTTT.

The V and J genes are TRBV15 and TRBJ1-5; no reliable D call. The CDR3 extends over 16 amino acids. The V and J ends lost 1 base and 4 bases respectively, with 14 bases between them. Germline CDR1 LNHNV, CDR2 YYDKDF (reference sequence). The CDR3 reads CATSRGSRGANQPQHF. CDR3 DNA sequence: TGTGCCACCAGCAGAGGAAGTCGGGGAGCAAATCAGCCCCAGCATTTT.

This clone was seen more than once but under ten times. This rearrangement joins TRBV4-1 to TRBJ1-6; D remains unclear. The germline gives CDR1 MGHRA, CDR2 YSYEKL. The CDR3 has 14 residues. V lost 4 bases, J lost 10 bases, and 14 bases lay in between. In DNA form, the CDR3 reads TGCGCCAGCAGCCTACTCGGGGTAATATCACCCCTCCACTTT. The encoded protein is CASSLLGVISPLHF.

The chain links TRBV18 to TRBJ1-1, with D possibly matching TRBD1 (5 bases). V shed 3 bases and J shed 1 base, with 9 bases lying between them. This CDR3 region has 14 residues. Germline V gives CDR1 KGHSH, CDR2 LQKENI. The CDR3 here is CASSPDRGNTEAFF. The DNA for the CDR3 is TGTGCCAGCTCACCTGACAGAGGGAACACTGAAGCTTTCTTT.

This clone was seen only once. The V call is TRBV1, the J call TRBJ1-2; the table's D call of TRBD1 was not tested on the DNA. TRBV1 is tagged as a pseudogene. This CDR3 region has 11 residues. The CDR3 here is CTSSNRGGYTF. The CDR3 region has the DNA TGCACCAGCAGCAACAGGGGTGGCTACACCTTC.

V and J are TRBV19 and TRBJ2-3; D may be TRBD1 (7 bases). In germline, CDR1 is LNHDA, CDR2 SQIVND (reference sequence). This CDR3 is 14 amino acids long. Trimming stripped 9 bases from V and 5 bases from J, with 18 bases between. Written as DNA, the CDR3 is TGTGCCAGCATGGGTCAGGGGGGAGGAGATACGCAGTATTTT. Translating gives CASMGQGGGDTQYF.

The chain employs TRBV24-1 and TRBJ2-3; no clear D gene. Trimming stripped 9 bases from V and 6 bases from J, with 9 bases between. This CDR3 region has 11 residues. Germline loops: CDR1 KGHDR, CDR2 SFDVKD. CDR3 amino acids: CATHPGDTQYF. The DNA of the CDR3 is TGTGCCACCCACCCCGGGGATACGCAGTATTTT.

V usage is TRBV5-5 and J usage is TRBJ1-5; 8 positions agree with TRBD1. With 1 base clipped from V and 1 base from J, the junction kept 10 bases outside the gene matches. The germline V gene encodes CDR1 SGHKS and CDR2 YYEKEE (reference sequence). This CDR3 comprises 18 residues. The CDR3 DNA reads as TGTGCCAGCAGCTTGCATACGCCGGACAGGGAGAGCAATCAGCCCCAGCATTTT. This encodes CASSLHTPDRESNQPQHF.

The J gene is TRBJ1-1, the V gene TRBV12-5; weak D call: TRBD1 (5 bases). Trimming stripped 5 bases from V and 3 bases from J, with 19 bases between. The CDR3 consists of 16 residues. The V gene's germline CDR1 is LGHNT and CDR2 FRNRAP. The CDR3 DNA reads as TGTGCTAGTGGTATTGCCGTCCTGGGGGGGGACACTGAAGCTTTCTTT. It codes for CASGIAVLGGDTEAFF.

V and J are TRBV12-1 and TRBJ2-1; no check of the table's D call, TRBD1, against the DNA was made. TRBV12-1 is described as a pseudogene. There are 18 residues in the CDR3. The CDR3 sequence: CASSFAPLGQGTDNEQFF. The CDR3 DNA reads TGTGCCAGCAGCTTTGCCCCCCTAGGACAGGGGACGGACAATGAGCAGTTCTTC.

The genes are TRBV7-8 and TRBJ2-3, with TRBD2 matching 9 bases. There are 16 residues in the CDR3. V dropped 1 base and J dropped 4; count of bases not matched to a gene: 6. Germline V gene data show CDR1 as SGHVS and CDR2 as FQNEAQ. Written as DNA, the CDR3 is TGTGCCAGCAGCTTAGGAGGCGGGGGGGCAGCAGATACGCAGTATTTT. This translates into CASSLGGGGAADTQYF.

This chain uses TRBV5-6 with TRBJ1-2, with D hard to call. The ends were cut back, 3 bases at V and 8 bases at J, with 8 bases in the middle. This CDR3 contains 11 residues. Germline V gene lookup returns CDR1 SGHDT and CDR2 YYEEEE. The CDR3 region is CASSSAGGYTF. The CDR3 DNA follows: TGTGCCAGCAGCTCCGCAGGCGGCTACACCTTC.

V is TRBV4-1 and J is TRBJ1-3, with 7 positions matching TRBD1. V shed 7 bases, J shed 1 base, and the junction held 16 bases outside the gene matches. The CDR3 is 18 amino acids. Germline lookup yields CDR1 MGHRA and CDR2 YSYEKL. The CDR3 is CASTQSTWDRPSGNTIYF. Written as DNA, the CDR3 is TGCGCCAGCACCCAGTCTACGTGGGACAGACCTTCTGGAAACACCATATATTTT.

This clone appeared a single time. The V and J genes are TRBV11-2 and TRBJ2-7; 8 bases align to TRBD1. The germline gives CDR1 SGHAT, CDR2 FQNNGV. V shed 4 bases, J shed 3 bases, and the junction held 8 bases outside the gene matches. This CDR3 has 15 amino acids. The CDR3, as DNA: TGTGCCAGCAGCTCCCTCGGACAGGGATACTACGAGCAGTACGTC. The encoded protein is CASSSLGQGYYEQYV.

This clone was seen just once. V is TRBV11-3 and J is TRBJ2-3; D call uncertain. This CDR3 contains 12 residues. Germline V gives CDR1 SGHNT, CDR2 YENEEA. V lost 4 bases and J 2 bases, leaving 4 bases between the germline ends. In DNA, the CDR3 is TGTGCCAGCAGCTCTTACACAGATACGCAGTATTTT. Amino acid sequence: CASSSYTDTQYF.

J is TRBJ1-5 and V is TRBV5-5; D unclear. The CDR3 covers 15 residues. Germline lookup yields CDR1 SGHKS and CDR2 YYEKEE (reference sequence). Between the trimmed V and J ends, which lost 0 bases and 7 bases, there was a span of 14 bases. CDR3 DNA: TGTGCCAGCAGCTTGGGGACTGATATCAACCAGCCCCAGCATTTT. This gives the protein CASSLGTDINQPQHF.

The V gene is TRBV7-2, the J gene TRBJ2-3, with TRBD2 identical over 8 bases. This CDR3 region has 16 residues. With 5 bases clipped from V and 4 bases from J, the junction kept 11 bases outside the gene matches. CDR1 and CDR2 from the germline V gene are SGHTA and FQGNSA. As DNA, the CDR3 is TGTGCCAGCAGCCCGTACACCGGGACTAGGGCAGATACGCAGTATTTT. This encodes CASSPYTGTRADTQYF.

The chain is built from TRBV11-2 and TRBJ2-3, with TRBD2 matching over 9 bases. V shed 11 bases and J 2 bases; nucleotides not matched to a gene: 11. The CDR3 is 15 residues long. Germline V gene sequence: CDR1 SGHAT, CDR2 FQNNGV. CDR3 in amino acids: CACAKRGVTTDTQYF. The CDR3 coding sequence is TGTGCCTGCGCGAAGCGGGGGGTTACCACAGATACGCAGTATTTT.

The chain joins TRBV4-3 to TRBJ2-1, with 14 bases aligning to TRBD2. Germline trimming cut 5 bases from V and 7 bases from J; bases unmatched to any gene: 10. CDR3 length equals 17 residues. The germline gives CDR1 LGHNA, CDR2 YSLEER. The CDR3 sequence is CASSFRTGLAGENEQFF. CDR3 sequence (DNA): TGCGCCAGCAGCTTCCGGACGGGACTAGCGGGGGAAAATGAGCAGTTCTTC.

This clone has only one observation. This chain uses TRBV3-1 (or the pseudogene TRBV3-2) with TRBJ1-2; D gene ambiguous. V gave up 4 bases and J gave up 0 bases, with 15 bases separating them. The CDR3 length is 16 residues. CDR1 and CDR2 from the germline V gene are LGHDT and YNNKEL (reference sequence). Written as DNA, the CDR3 is TGTGCCAGCAGCCCGTGGCACAGATATACTAACTATGGCTACACCTTC. Translating it yields CASSPWHRYTNYGYTF.

The gene calls are TRBV9 and TRBJ1-2; tentative D call: TRBD1 (6 bases). Looked up from germline, CDR1 is SGDLS and CDR2 is YYNGEE. Trimming shortened V by 0 bases and J by 1 base, and 7 bases separated the two germline ends. The CDR3 covers 14 residues. The CDR3 DNA follows: TGTGCCAGCAGCGTAGGACAGGTTAACTATGGCTACACCTTC. This encodes CASSVGQVNYGYTF.

The gene calls are TRBV9 and TRBJ2-1; 11 bases are shared with TRBD2. The CDR3 length is 16 residues. With 2 bases clipped from V and 6 bases from J, the junction kept 7 bases outside the gene matches. CDR1 and CDR2 (germline): SGDLS, YYNGEE. In nucleotides, the CDR3 is TGTGCCAGCAGCGTGACTAGCGGGGCCACACTCAATGAGCAGTTCTTC. Translation: CASSVTSGATLNEQFF.

The V and J genes are TRBV6-6 and TRBJ2-7; D may be TRBD1 (6 bases). Germline assignment: CDR1 MNHNY and CDR2 SVGAGI (reference sequence). The CDR3 runs to 13 residues. Trimming left V 7 bases short and J 3 bases short, with 13 bases between. The CDR3 region is CASTPGVFYEQYF. Written as DNA, the CDR3 is TGTGCCAGCACCCCAGGGGTATTCTACGAGCAGTACTTC.

This clone appeared a single time. The chain uses TRBV10-3 and TRBJ2-2; TRBD2 matches at 7 bases. Trimming at V came to 2 bases and at J to 8 bases, leaving 8 bases not matched to a gene. The CDR3 has 15 amino acids. Germline CDR1 ENHRY, CDR2 SYGVKD. CDR3 nucleotides: TGTGCCATCAGTGAGACGGGGGGTACTCCTGGGGAGCTGTTTTTT. Amino acid sequence: CAISETGGTPGELFF.

This chain joins TRBV6-5 and TRBJ2-2; a possible D gene is TRBD2 (6 bases). Germline V CDR1 and CDR2: MNHEY, SVGAGI. The CDR3 sequence is 14 residues long. Deletions cut 6 bases from V and 8 bases from J, with 16 bases between. The CDR3 DNA follows: TGTGCCAGCAGAGCCGGGGAGGCGGCGGGGGAGCTGTTTTTT. This sequence encodes CASRAGEAAGELFF.

The chain couples TRBV2 to TRBJ1-1; tentatively, D is TRBD1 (5 bases). This CDR3 has 14 residues. V lost 4 bases, J lost 8 bases, and 17 bases lay in between. Germline V gene data show CDR1 as SNHLY and CDR2 as FYNNEI. CDR3 amino acids: CASSGRGGLGEAFF. CDR3 in DNA: TGTGCCAGCAGTGGGAGGGGAGGGTTGGGAGAAGCTTTCTTT.

This clone was counted a single time. The chain uses TRBV6-1 and TRBJ1-1; D uncertain. Germline values: CDR1 MNHNS, CDR2 SASEGT. Trimming removed 3 bases from V and 2 bases from J, with 7 bases in between. This CDR3 comprises 13 residues. The CDR3 DNA sequence: TGTGCCAGCAGTGATTATTTAAACACTGAAGCTTTCTTT. It specifies CASSDYLNTEAFF.

The chain carries TRBV19 and TRBJ2-2, with TRBD1 identical over 7 bases. The CDR3 is made up of 16 amino acids. The V gene end was trimmed by 3 bases and the J gene end by 5 bases; junction bases not matched to a gene: 9. CDR1 and CDR2 from the germline V gene are LNHDA and SQIVND (reference sequence). The CDR3 sequence: CASSIVEVTGTGELFF. The CDR3 region has the DNA TGTGCCAGTAGTATTGTTGAGGTGACAGGGACCGGGGAGCTGTTTTTT.